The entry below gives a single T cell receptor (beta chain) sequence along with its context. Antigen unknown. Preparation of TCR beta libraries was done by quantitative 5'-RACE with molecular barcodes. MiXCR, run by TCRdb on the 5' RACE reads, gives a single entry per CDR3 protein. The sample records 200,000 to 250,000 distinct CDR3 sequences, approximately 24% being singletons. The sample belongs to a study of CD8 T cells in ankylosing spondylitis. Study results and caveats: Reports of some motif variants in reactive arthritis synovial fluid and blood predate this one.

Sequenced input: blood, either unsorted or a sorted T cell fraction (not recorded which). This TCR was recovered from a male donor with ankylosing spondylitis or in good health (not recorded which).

The chain's CDR3 is CSASSRSGATDTQYF. The CDR3 DNA reads as TGCAGTGCTAGTTCTCGGTCGGGAGCAACAGATACGCAGTATTTT. This chain uses TRBV20-1 with TRBJ2-3; D is possibly TRBD2 (6 bases). The ends were cut back, 3 bases at V and 3 bases at J, with 16 bases in the middle. This CDR3 contains 15 residues. Germline CDR1 is DFQATT and CDR2 is SNEGSKA (reference sequence).